One sample yielded the 13 T cell receptor beta chains listed below, sequenced in a study of cytomegalovirus exposure and HLA in healthy donors. Primers for the PCR totalled 60 Vbeta and 13 Jbeta. Assay used: immunoSEQ multiplex PCR; TCRdb lists only in-frame clones, some missing. This sample has about 120,000 clones, with about 80% found just once. The sample was PBMCs. The source of these receptors is a male donor in good health and CMV-seronegative.

The rearrangement links TRBV4-1 to TRBJ1-3; 7 nucleotides agree with TRBD1. Trimming cost V 0 bases and J 9 bases; bases outside gene matches: 14. Per the germline V gene, CDR1 is MGHRA and CDR2 is YSYEKL. The CDR3 runs 17 residues. This chain's CDR3 is CASSQEVGGQTTGTIYF. The CDR3 DNA reads as TGCGCCAGCAGCCAAGAAGTGGGGGGACAGACGACTGGCACCATATATTTT.

This clone was seen only once. This chain joins TRBV21-1 and TRBJ1-1. TRBV21-1 is tagged as a pseudogene. The CDR3 runs 16 residues. Here the CDR3 DNA reads TGTGCCAGCAGCAAAGGGGTGCCTAGGTGGGACACTGAAGCTTTCTTT. Amino acids: CASSKGVPRWDTEAFF.

This sequence joins TRBV7-9 and TRBJ1-2, with D unresolved. Germline CDR1 SEHNR, CDR2 FQNEAQ (reference sequence). The V gene lost 2 bases and the J gene lost 5 bases, with 15 bases spanning the gap. CDR3 length: 15 residues. CDR3 residues: CASSLWAPREYGYTF. CDR3 coding DNA: TGTGCCAGCAGCTTATGGGCCCCAAGGGAGTATGGCTACACCTTC.

This clone was seen a single time. The rearrangement joins TRBV10-3 to TRBJ1-2; possibly TRBD1 for D (6 bases). V was pared by 7 bases and J by 4 bases, with 13 bases between. The germline CDR1 and CDR2 sequences are ENHRY and SYGVKD. The CDR3 contains 13 residues. The chain's CDR3 is CAITAGDFYGYTF. The CDR3 nucleotides are TGTGCCATCACGGCAGGGGATTTCTATGGCTACACCTTC.

The rearrangement joins TRBV10-3 to TRBJ2-7, with TRBD2 matching over 7 bases. From germline, CDR1 is ENHRY and CDR2 SYGVKD. This CDR3 has 19 amino acids. V shed 4 bases, J shed 1 base, and the junction held 19 bases outside the gene matches. The CDR3 bases are TGTGCCATCAGTGGATCGTTAGCGGGCCGGGGCCGTGGGTCCTACGAGCAGTACTTC. Amino acids: CAISGSLAGRGRGSYEQYF.

The rearrangement links TRBV15 to TRBJ2-7; tentative D call: TRBD2 (5 bases). The CDR3 length is 13 residues. Germline V gene data show CDR1 as LNHNV and CDR2 as YYDKDF (reference sequence). V was trimmed by 1 base and J by 9 bases, leaving 13 bases between them. The CDR3 DNA sequence: TGTGCCACCAGCAGAGTAGACGACGCGGGGCAGTACTTC. It yields the protein CATSRVDDAGQYF.

This rearrangement joins TRBV30 to TRBJ1-4, with TRBD1 identical over 7 bases. Unmatched junction bases numbered 13, after V lost 2 bases and J lost 7 bases. Germline-derived CDR1 and CDR2 are GTSNPN and SVGIG (reference sequence). The CDR3 contains 16 residues. CDR3 sequence (DNA): TGTGCCTGGAGTAGGAATTGGGGACAGAAGATTGAAAAACTGTTTTTT. It specifies CAWSRNWGQKIEKLFF.

This clone was seen more than once but under ten times. The DNA of the CDR3 is TGTGCCAGCAGCCCCGCCGTCAGGTTTTCCGCAATCGATACGCAGTATTTT. Its translation: CASSPAVRFSAIDTQYF. The chain combines TRBV4-2 with TRBJ2-3, with unresolved D. This CDR3 contains 17 residues. V lost 4 bases and J 6 bases, leaving 23 bases between the germline ends. Germline V gene data show CDR1 as LGHNA and CDR2 as YNFKEQ.

CDR3 DNA: TGTGCCAGTAGCCTGGGACAGAACACTGAAGCTTTCTTT. It encodes CASSLGQNTEAFF. The chain employs TRBV19 and TRBJ1-1; D might be TRBD1 (6 bases). Germline-derived CDR1 and CDR2 are LNHDA and SQIVND (reference sequence). V gave up 6 bases and J gave up 1 base, with 9 bases separating them. This CDR3 is 13 amino acids long.

The chain carries TRBV30 and TRBJ1-5; TRBD1 agrees at 8 bases. The trim removed 2 bases at V and 6 bases at J, leaving 9 bases unmatched. The CDR3 covers 15 residues. Germline loops: CDR1 GTSNPN, CDR2 SVGIG (reference sequence). In DNA, the CDR3 is TGTGCCTGGAGTAGTTTGCAGGGGGCTCGTCAGCCCCAGCATTTT. Its protein product is CAWSSLQGARQPQHF.

V gene TRBV5-1 combines with J gene TRBJ2-5; 11 bases line up with TRBD1. The CDR3 runs to 18 residues. The V gene's germline CDR1 is SGHRS and CDR2 YFSETQ. V lost 4 bases to trimming and J lost 3 bases; unmatched junction nucleotides: 14. The CDR3 DNA reads as TGCGCCAGCAGCCCGACCTACCCGGGACAGGGGGAGAAAGAGACCCAGTACTTC. It is translated as CASSPTYPGQGEKETQYF.

The chain recombines TRBV14 with TRBJ2-7; maybe TRBD1 (6 bases). V dropped 0 bases and J dropped 1 base, with 10 bases sitting between them. The CDR3 consists of 15 residues. Germline lookup yields CDR1 SGHDN and CDR2 FVKESK. The CDR3: CASSQDLGQSYEQYF. The CDR3 bases are TGTGCCAGCAGCCAAGATTTAGGACAGTCCTACGAGCAGTACTTC.

This rearrangement joins TRBV7-2 to TRBJ2-7; TRBD2 agrees at 13 bases. Germline V CDR1 and CDR2: SGHTA, FQGNSA. The CDR3 spans 15 residues. Trimming removed 5 bases from V and 7 bases from J; junction bases left unmatched: 8. CDR3 residues: CASSLRTSGSGEQYF. In DNA form, the CDR3 reads TGTGCCAGCAGCCTCCGGACTAGCGGGAGTGGAGAGCAGTACTTC.